This TCR beta chain was identified in a study of human T cells and chemical hapten exposure (dated by TCRdb to the early 2020s). Study-level background: For sensitization, 2% DPC in acetone was applied to an approximately 2 cm by approximately 2 cm area of upper inner arm skin. Throughout the approximately 26-week study period, patients were also given weekly therapeutic DPC doses on the scalp. Patch testing was performed on the upper back with Finn chambers containing 0.01% DPC, and the patch tests were scored after 6 days according to International Contact Dermatitis Research Group standards. The patient cohort, mostly female, included alopecia areata with under or over 50% scalp involvement, alopecia totalis and alopecia universalis. Libraries were pooled for sequencing, and variation in per-sample TCR yields was attributed mainly to small differences in library volumes within the pool. The study tracked peripheral blood TCR repertoire changes in vivo during primary and secondary sensitization to the hapten diphenylcyclopropenone (DPC) in alopecia patients. Blood was sampled from patients pre-sensitization (week 0) and at 2, 6 and about 24 weeks after DPC sensitization. Roughly 30 alopecia patients provided blood for TCR sequencing at one to four time points (pre-sensitization, 2, 6 and 24 weeks). What the work shows at the level of the full study, not this receptor alone: The number of PT1 expanded TCRs positively correlated with patch test score, significant at thresholds 8, 16 and 32 but not 4. Alopecia, a presumed autoimmune disease, was present in all patients, so the immune response of the patients might differ from that of healthy individuals. After repeated subsampling, the strength of the expansion versus patch-test correlation and the threshold at which it became significant changed. Expanded TCRs formed significantly more large CDR3 similarity clusters than pre-sensitization or healthy control sets, consistent with antigen-driven responses. DPC sensitization did not change how many TCRs were above 1 in 1000 frequency, and no evidence was found of alterations in global repertoire structure.

Libraries were built with RACE. The instrument was a NextSeq 500. Library preparation attached unique molecular identifiers to individual cDNA molecules for quantitative, reproducible TCR counting. Each blood RNA sample was used to sequence both TCR alpha and TCR beta chains. In the paper's pipeline: A median of roughly 98,000 TCRs per sample was observed, with a range of about 20,000 to 690,600. The Decombinator software suite was used to annotate V, J and CDR3 in the TCR reads. For the PS versus PT1 abundance plots, all samples were subsampled to the same number of TCRs (28,000). TCRs were defined as expanded if absent before sensitization and observed at least eight times at the 2-week time point. The raw public data were reprocessed by TCRdb itself: fastp quality trimming at Q25, MiXCR clonotype calling, in-frame beta chains only. A single entry per CDR3 protein holds the most common genes and DNA from its merged rows. For this entry, the V and J calls and clone size follow TCRdb and not the study's own pipeline. In this sample the table shows roughly 100,000 distinct CDR3 sequences, roughly a tenth of which occur a single time. The top ten clonotypes cover approximately 1.9% of the sample.

This clonotype was counted between two and nine times. There is no known antigen for this receptor. No base quality information exists; no much larger clone differs at one position. Per the publication, the time point label means: patch test 2, 6 weeks after DPC sensitization. Taken with the paper, the label for treatment or condition translates to: therapeutic diphenylcyclopropenone sensitization with weekly scalp DPC. At every patch-test visit, the blood draw took place before the patch test was put on. Patients were considered eligible if aged 18 to 70, diagnosed with alopecia and deemed suitable for DPC therapy, and patients were excluded if pregnant. Total RNA was isolated from unfractionated whole blood collected in Tempus Blood RNA tubes. This sequence was found in a woman aged 40 to 55 with alopecia areata. Some clones in this sample may be carry-over from other donors' samples. This sample comprised whole blood, obtained in connection with sensitization to the hapten diphenylcyclopropenone (DPC).

The DNA sequence is TGTGCCAGCAGCTTTATGAAAGGGGCGCGAAGCTCCTACGAGCAGTACTTC. Its translation reads: CASSFMKGARSSYEQYF. The rearranged chain carries TRBV7-2 and TRBJ2-7; 5 matching bases give a weak D call of TRBD1. Looking up the germline V gene yields CDR1 SGHTA and CDR2 FQGNSA. Its CDR3 holds 17 amino acids, cysteine through phenylalanine. The only DNA kept is the CDR3, 51 bases in frame from the first base. The junction shows trimming of 3 bases on V and 0 bases on J, plus 18 bases between the germline ends.